The 14 T cell receptor beta chains listed next were all sequenced from one sample in a study of T-cell memory formation after mild COVID-19. Via MiXCR, TCRdb re-called the 5' RACE reads, giving one row per CDR3 protein. The sample records about 340,000 distinct CDR3 sequences, around 13% being singletons. Sequencing was carried out using PBMCs or a T cell subset sorted from them (not recorded which). These receptors were obtained from a young man who had mild COVID-19 (a few samples of this study predate the infection). Cell type and time point are not known.

The chain joins TRBV7-9 to TRBJ2-2, with D possibly TRBD2 on 6 matching bases. In germline, CDR1 is SEHNR, CDR2 FQNEAQ (reference sequence). The V and J ends lost 3 bases and 7 bases respectively, with 15 bases between them. The CDR3 runs 15 residues. The CDR3 DNA reads as TGTGCCAGCAGCTTTGGAGGGGCAGTCAGCGGGGAGCTGTTTTTT. The encoded protein is CASSFGGAVSGELFF.

This chain connects TRBV7-2 to TRBJ2-1; 10 nucleotides agree with TRBD2. CDR3 length equals 17 residues. CDR1 is SGHTA, CDR2 FQGNSA, per germline. V was pared by 1 base and J by 9 bases, with 12 bases of the junction left unmatched. As DNA, the CDR3 is TGTGCCAGCAGCTTAGGTCCCCAGCGGGGGGGCCGAAGTGAGCAGTTCTTC. This translates into CASSLGPQRGGRSEQFF. Variable domain in full (rest from reference TRBV7-2 and TRBJ2-1): GAGVSQSPSNKVTEKGKDVELRCDPISGHTALYWYRQSLGQGLEFLIYFQGNSAPDKSGLPSDRFSAERTGGSVSTLTIQRTQQEDSAVYLCASSLGPQRGGRSEQFFGPGTRLTVL.

The chain employs TRBV19 and TRBJ2-7, with 9 bases aligning to TRBD1. From germline, CDR1 is LNHDA and CDR2 SQIVND (reference sequence). The J segment lost 6 bases and the V segment lost 5 bases, leaving 2 bases of the junction unmatched. The CDR3 covers 12 residues. The CDR3 protein is CASSGTGLEQYF. The CDR3 DNA follows: TGTGCCAGTAGTGGGACAGGGCTCGAGCAGTACTTC.

In this sample, this clonotype turned up a few times. The genes are TRBV3-1 and TRBJ2-7, with 8 bases identical to TRBD2. The V gene's germline CDR1 is LGHDT and CDR2 YNNKEL (reference sequence). J lost 4 bases, V lost 6 bases, and 8 bases had no gene match. The CDR3 runs 14 residues. In DNA, the CDR3 is TGTGCCAGCAGAAACGGGGGGGCCGGTTACGAGCAGTACTTC. This gives the protein CASRNGGAGYEQYF.

A few counts support this clonotype. CDR3 DNA sequence: TGTGCCAGCAGCCGGACAGGGCCCTATGGCTACACCTTC. Its protein is CASSRTGPYGYTF. The rearrangement links TRBV7-2 to TRBJ1-2, with TRBD1 identical over 8 bases. The CDR3 length is 13 residues. Unmatched junction bases numbered 3, after V lost 5 bases and J lost 4 bases. The germline V gene encodes CDR1 SGHTA and CDR2 FQGNSA. Together with reference TRBV7-2 and TRBJ1-2, the CDR3 gives the full variable domain: GAGVSQSPSNKVTEKGKDVELRCDPISGHTALYWYRQSLGQGLEFLIYFQGNSAPDKSGLPSDRFSAERTGGSVSTLTIQRTQQEDSAVYLCASSRTGPYGYTFGSGTRLTVV.

This clonotype was observed at least ten times. V and J are TRBV5-1 and TRBJ1-1, with D hard to call. The length of the CDR3 is 14 residues. CDR1 and CDR2 from the germline V gene are SGHRS and YFSETQ. Trimming removed 0 bases from V and 3 bases from J, with 9 bases in between. CDR3 sequence (DNA): TGCGCCAGCAGCTTGGGGGCTCAGTACACTGAAGCTTTCTTT. Its translation is CASSLGAQYTEAFF.

The sample holds a few counts of this clonotype. The chain couples TRBV24-1 to TRBJ2-4; D possibly corresponds to TRBD2 (6 bases). From germline, CDR1 is KGHDR and CDR2 SFDVKD. CDR3 length equals 16 residues. V was shortened by 4 bases and J by 2 bases, with 14 bases between the two germline ends. CDR3 nucleotides: TGTGCCACCAGTGAGCACCTCGGGGGTACCAAAAACATTCAGTACTTC. Translating gives CATSEHLGGTKNIQYF.

This clonotype showed up just a few times. The CDR3 DNA follows: TGTGCCAGCAGCCCCCGCGGGGGGGTGGAGACCCAGTACTTC. Translation: CASSPRGGVETQYF. This sequence joins TRBV7-2 and TRBJ2-5; 9 nucleotides align to TRBD2. This CDR3 is built from 14 residues. Germline V CDR1 and CDR2: SGHTA, FQGNSA. Trimming removed 5 bases from V and 5 bases from J; junction bases left unmatched: 6.

The chain is built from TRBV20-1 and TRBJ1-5, with D perhaps matching TRBD1 (5 bases). Per the germline V gene, CDR1 is DFQATT and CDR2 is SNEGSKA (reference sequence). Trimming left V 4 bases short and J 5 bases short, with 15 bases between. This CDR3 region has 14 residues. DNA for the CDR3: TGCAGTGCTATGGCCAGGGAGGGCTATCAGCCCCAGCATTTT. This encodes CSAMAREGYQPQHF.

The sample holds a few counts of this clonotype. The chain uses TRBV19 and TRBJ2-5; 12 bases map to TRBD2. The germline V gene encodes CDR1 LNHDA and CDR2 SQIVND (reference sequence). The CDR3 is 15 amino acids. V lost 5 bases to trimming and J lost 4 bases; unmatched junction nucleotides: 5. The CDR3 region has the DNA TGTGCCAGTAGTTCTAGCGGGGGGGCGAGAGAGACCCAGTACTTC. Translated, it gives CASSSSGGARETQYF.

This clonotype came up a few times. V is TRBV12-3 or TRBV12-4 and J is TRBJ1-2; D gene unclear. The ends were cut back, 6 bases at V and 5 bases at J, with 10 bases in the middle. The CDR3 is 12 amino acids. The CDR3: CASRSLGYGYTF. The CDR3 DNA reads TGTGCCAGCAGATCCCTGGGTTATGGCTACACCTTC.

This clonotype occurred many times. The chain carries TRBV7-2 and TRBJ2-5, with TRBD1 matching 9 bases. The germline V gene encodes CDR1 SGHTA and CDR2 FQGNSA. The CDR3 consists of 13 residues. Losses at the gene ends were 6 bases for V and 5 bases for J; bases not matched to a gene: 4. The CDR3 protein is CASRRGQGETQYF. The CDR3 DNA sequence: TGTGCCAGCAGAAGAGGACAGGGGGAGACCCAGTACTTC. The full variable domain, completed using reference TRBV7-2 and TRBJ2-5, is GAGVSQSPSNKVTEKGKDVELRCDPISGHTALYWYRQSLGQGLEFLIYFQGNSAPDKSGLPSDRFSAERTGGSVSTLTIQRTQQEDSAVYLCASRRGQGETQYFGPGTRLLVL.

The CDR3 here is CSASPGGGTYEQYF. The CDR3 region has the DNA TGCAGTGCTAGTCCGGGCGGGGGAACCTACGAGCAGTACTTC. The chain employs TRBV20-1 and TRBJ2-7; 7 bases are shared with TRBD2. Trimming took 3 bases from V and 2 from J; bases not matched to a gene: 7. CDR1 and CDR2 from the germline V gene are DFQATT and SNEGSKA (reference sequence). The CDR3 totals 14 residues.

This clonotype has a handful of counts. The chain links TRBV7-2 to TRBJ2-5; TRBD2 might be the D (5 bases). Germline V gives CDR1 SGHTA, CDR2 FQGNSA. This CDR3 comprises 13 residues. Trimming removed 4 bases from V and 7 bases from J, with 13 bases in between. In nucleotides, the CDR3 is TGTGCCAGCAGCTCCCGGGATATGGCGACCCAGTACTTC. This encodes CASSSRDMATQYF.